What follows are 14 T cell receptor beta chains derived from one specimen sequenced in a study of long-term antiretroviral therapy in people with HIV. Researchers ran immunoSEQ v3.0 at survey level. This table comes from immunoSEQ multiplex PCR, and its TCRdb copy is limited to in-frame clones, with some not included. Found here are around 35,000 clones, roughly 79% of them singletons; the top ten hold 8% to 10%. The source was unsorted PBMCs, collected 3.1 years after starting antiretroviral therapy. Receptor source: a woman aged 50 to 65 with HIV.

The chain links TRBV14 to TRBJ1-1; 7 bases agree with TRBD1. V shed 2 bases, J shed 1 base, and the junction held 10 bases outside the gene matches. This CDR3 comprises 17 residues. Germline V gene lookup returns CDR1 SGHDN and CDR2 FVKESK. The CDR3 DNA follows: TGTGCCAGCAGCCAAAGGTCCGGGCAGGGGGGGAACACTGAAGCTTTCTTT. It specifies CASSQRSGQGGNTEAFF.

The count of this clone is one. The V gene is TRBV11-2, the J gene TRBJ1-6, with 7 bases matching TRBD1. There are 15 residues in the CDR3. J gave up 6 bases and V 0 bases, and 2 bases lay outside the gene matches. From germline, CDR1 is SGHAT and CDR2 FQNNGV. CDR3 sequence reads: CASSLDGDSNSPLHF. CDR3 in DNA: TGTGCCAGCAGCTTAGACGGGGACAGTAATTCACCCCTCCACTTT.

This chain uses TRBV4-1 with TRBJ1-4, with TRBD1 matching 7 bases. The CDR3 sequence is 16 residues long. Germline V CDR1 and CDR2: MGHRA, YSYEKL. After removal of 0 bases from V and 8 bases from J, the junction contained 9 bases not matched to a gene. The CDR3: CASSQEAGTVGEKLFF. The DNA of the CDR3 is TGCGCCAGCAGCCAAGAGGCAGGGACAGTCGGCGAAAAACTGTTTTTT.

This chain joins TRBV6-1 and TRBJ1-1; D not resolved. Trimming pared 4 bases from V and 4 bases from J, leaving 19 bases between. Germline V CDR1 and CDR2: MNHNS, SASEGT. The CDR3 has 16 residues. In DNA, the CDR3 is TGTGCCAGCAGTGGAGGAGTGTCCACCTTCCCCACTGAAGCTTTCTTT. Residues: CASSGGVSTFPTEAFF.

This clone was seen once. The chain has TRBV21-1 and TRBJ2-3; the table's D call, TRBD2, has no DNA check behind it. TRBV21-1 is reported as a pseudogene. The CDR3 has 16 residues. Here the CDR3 reads CASSKVGSGDTDTQYF. Written as DNA, the CDR3 is TGTGCCAGCAGCAAAGTGGGTAGCGGGGATACAGATACGCAGTATTTT.

The CDR3: CSVESGNSNYGYTF. CDR3 DNA: TGCAGCGTTGAGTCAGGGAATTCTAACTATGGCTACACCTTC. The chain recombines TRBV29-1 with TRBJ1-2; TRBD1 might be the D (5 bases). The CDR3 length is 14 residues. The V end lost 3 bases, the J end lost 0 bases, and 11 bases lay between the germline ends. Germline CDR1 SQVTM, CDR2 ANQGSEA.

The chain uses TRBV27 and TRBJ2-2, with 12 bases that match TRBD2. Germline V gives CDR1 MNHEY, CDR2 SMNVEV (reference sequence). V gave up 4 bases and J gave up 5 bases; unmatched junction bases: 8. The CDR3 covers 17 residues. CDR3 in amino acids: CASSSPSGGARTGELFF. The CDR3, as DNA: TGTGCCAGCAGTTCACCTAGCGGGGGGGCGAGGACCGGGGAGCTGTTTTTT.

This sequence joins TRBV6-6 and TRBJ1-3, with a weak D call TRBD1 (5 bases). V lost 0 bases to trimming and J lost 3 bases, with 12 bases between them. The germline CDR1 and CDR2 sequences are MNHNY and SVGAGI (reference sequence). This CDR3 region has 16 residues. Here the CDR3 DNA reads TGTGCCAGCAGTTACTCGGGCAGGGAGAGTGGAAACACCATATATTTT. The encoded protein is CASSYSGRESGNTIYF.

This chain uses TRBV19 with TRBJ1-2; possibly TRBD1 for D (5 bases). V was clipped by 7 bases and J by 7 bases, with 19 bases between them. Germline CDR1 LNHDA, CDR2 SQIVND (reference sequence). The CDR3 consists of 14 residues. CDR3 in amino acids: CASIPSRGRPGYTF. The CDR3 DNA reads as TGTGCCAGTATCCCCAGTAGGGGACGGCCTGGCTACACCTTC.

This chain connects TRBV6-4 to TRBJ2-3, with D possibly being TRBD1 (5 bases). The V gene lost 0 bases and the J gene lost 4 bases, with 8 bases spanning the gap. The CDR3 sequence is 14 residues long. In germline, CDR1 is MRHNA, CDR2 SNTAGT. CDR3 amino acids: CASSDSGAPDTQYF. The CDR3 coding sequence is TGTGCCAGCAGTGACTCAGGGGCCCCAGATACGCAGTATTTT.

V is TRBV5-1 and J is TRBJ1-5; 8 positions match TRBD1. Germline CDR1 is SGHRS and CDR2 is YFSETQ. The CDR3 loop spans 17 amino acids. Losses at the gene ends were 4 bases for V and 4 bases for J; bases not matched to a gene: 13. In nucleotides, the CDR3 is TGCGCCAGCAGCGGATGGACAGGGTATGCCTCTAATCAGCCCCAGCATTTT. The encoded protein is CASSGWTGYASNQPQHF.

This clone has a handful of counts. The gene calls are TRBV5-1 and TRBJ1-2; maybe TRBD1 (6 bases). The CDR3 consists of 15 residues. Germline V gene lookup returns CDR1 SGHRS and CDR2 YFSETQ. Trimming shortened V by 2 bases and J by 0 bases, and 11 bases separated the two germline ends. The CDR3 here is CASSFGTLANYGYTF. The CDR3, as DNA: TGCGCCAGCAGCTTTGGGACACTAGCTAACTATGGCTACACCTTC.

The chain is built from TRBV1 and TRBJ2-3; the table's D call, TRBD2, was not checked against the DNA. TRBV1 is recorded as a pseudogene. The CDR3 contains 17 residues. The CDR3 loop reads CTSSQADSRGGTDTQYF. The CDR3 nucleotides read TGCACCAGCAGCCAAGCAGACTCGCGGGGGGGAACAGATACGCAGTATTTT.

The chain uses TRBV5-1 and TRBJ2-7; 9 nucleotides align to TRBD2. This CDR3 is 15 amino acids long. V shed 4 bases, J shed 2 bases, and the junction held 7 bases outside the gene matches. Germline values: CDR1 SGHRS, CDR2 YFSETQ. CDR3 nucleotide sequence: TGCGCCAGCAGCATCTCTAGCGGGGCCCCCTACGAGCAGTACTTC. Its protein product is CASSISSGAPYEQYF.